This T cell receptor (beta chain) was sequenced in a study of T cell responses to AZD1222 COVID-19 vaccine. Comments on this clone: What it binds is not known.

The CDR3 runs to 17 residues. Germline V gene data show CDR1 as GTSNPN and CDR2 as SVGIG (reference sequence). V was pared by 4 bases and J by 4 bases, with 25 bases between. Findings and caveats of the study: Donors were largely white British and mainly female; clonal diversity was possibly underestimated. Close to half of spike-specific TCRs reportedly recognize unmutated variant regions.

Using immunoSEQ multiplex PCR, the repertoire was profiled, and TCRdb retains in-frame clones only, with some absent. This table has 100,000 or so clones, more than 75% appearing once. This chain uses TRBV30 with TRBJ1-1, with TRBD1 as a possible D gene (5 bases). The sequencing used peripheral blood, collected 28 days after the second AZD1222 dose. The source is an adult who received the AZD1222 COVID-19 vaccine. The CDR3 DNA reads as TGTGCCTGGACCACTGGTCCGGACCTTTTGGGGGGCACTGAAGCTTTCTTT. Translated, it gives CAWTTGPDLLGGTEAFF.